The entry below describes one T cell receptor beta chain. This record belongs to a study of control samples from healthy donors and cancer patients. The assay was immunoSEQ multiplex PCR, and TCRdb's table has in-frame clones only and misses some. The sample lists about 70,000 clones; about 90% were seen once. CDR3 length: 15 amino acids. V lost 1 base and J 9 bases, leaving 16 bases between the germline ends. CDR1 is SGHNT and CDR2 is YENEEA in the germline V gene. The chain employs TRBV11-3 and TRBJ2-1; D possibly corresponds to TRBD1 (5 bases). What was sequenced was PBMCs. This TCR came from a woman aged 50 to 60 with head and neck cancer. Here the CDR3 DNA reads TGTGCCAGCAGCTTAGGGGGCCGAACGGATGGTGAGCAGTTCTTC. Residues: CASSLGGRTDGEQFF.